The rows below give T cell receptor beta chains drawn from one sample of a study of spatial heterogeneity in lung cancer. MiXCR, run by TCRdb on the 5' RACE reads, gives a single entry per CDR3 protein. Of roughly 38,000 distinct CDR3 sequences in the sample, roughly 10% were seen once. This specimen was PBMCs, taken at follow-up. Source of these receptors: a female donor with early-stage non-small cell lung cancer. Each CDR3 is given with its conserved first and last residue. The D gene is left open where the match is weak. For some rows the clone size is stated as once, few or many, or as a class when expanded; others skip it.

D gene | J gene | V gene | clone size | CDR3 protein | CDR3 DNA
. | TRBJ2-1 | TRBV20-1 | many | CSARDPDEQFF | TGCAGTGCTCGCGACCCGGATGAGCAGTTCTTC
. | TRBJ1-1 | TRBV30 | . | CAWKPGAVNTEAFF | TGTGCCTGGAAACCGGGGGCCGTGAACACTGAAGCTTTCTTT
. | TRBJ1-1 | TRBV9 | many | CASSVSTENTEAFF | TGTGCCAGCAGCGTATCAACAGAGAACACTGAAGCTTTCTTT
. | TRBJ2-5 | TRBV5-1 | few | CASSLLPGEETQYF | TGCGCCAGCAGCTTGCTGCCAGGGGAAGAGACCCAGTACTTC
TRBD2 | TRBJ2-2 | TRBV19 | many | CASSLLAGGHTGELFF | TGTGCCAGTAGTCTACTAGCGGGGGGACACACCGGGGAGCTGTTTTTT
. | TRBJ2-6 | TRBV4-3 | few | CASSRITSGANVLTF | TGCGCCAGCAGCCGGATTACCTCTGGGGCCAACGTCCTGACTTTC
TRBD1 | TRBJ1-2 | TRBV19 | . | CASSIDQEGAYGYTF | TGTGCCAGTAGTATAGATCAAGAGGGGGCCTATGGCTACACCTTC
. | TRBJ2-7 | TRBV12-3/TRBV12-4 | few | CASSPARGSSYEQYF | TGTGCCAGCAGTCCGGCTAGGGGGTCCTCCTACGAGCAGTACTTC
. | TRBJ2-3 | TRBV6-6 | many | CASSPGTDTQYF | TGTGCCAGCAGTCCAGGTACAGATACGCAGTATTTT
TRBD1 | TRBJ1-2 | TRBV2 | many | CASSDRAGTGYTPFGYGYTF | TGTGCCAGCAGTGATCGAGCCGGGACAGGTTATACTCCCTTTGGCTATGGCTACACCTTC
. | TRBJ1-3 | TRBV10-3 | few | CAIMGGNTIYF | TGTGCCATCATGGGTGGAAACACCATATATTTT
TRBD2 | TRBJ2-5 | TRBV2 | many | CASNGLAGETQYF | TGTGCCAGCAATGGACTAGCCGGGGAGACCCAGTACTTC
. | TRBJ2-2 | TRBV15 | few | CATSRDSFTGELFF | TGTGCCACCAGCAGGGACAGCTTCACCGGGGAGCTGTTTTTT
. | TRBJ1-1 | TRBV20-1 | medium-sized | CSAGMGTEAFF | TGCAGTGCGGGAATGGGGACTGAAGCTTTCTTT
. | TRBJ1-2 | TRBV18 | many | CASSQTANTNYGYTF | TGTGCCAGCTCACAGACAGCCAATACTAACTATGGCTACACCTTC
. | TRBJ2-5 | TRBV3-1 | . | CASSQETGKGETQYF | TGTGCCAGCAGCCAAGAAACGGGGAAAGGGGAGACCCAGTACTTC
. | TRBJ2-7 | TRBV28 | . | CASSPQGGGYEQYF | TGTGCCAGCAGTCCCCAAGGGGGTGGCTACGAGCAGTACTTC
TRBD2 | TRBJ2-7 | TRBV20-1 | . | CSARGLAGQLSSEQYF | TGCAGTGCTAGGGGACTAGCGGGCCAGCTCTCGTCCGAGCAGTACTTC
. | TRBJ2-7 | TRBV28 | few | CASSLGGSTYEQYF | TGTGCCAGCAGTTTAGGAGGGTCCACCTACGAGCAGTACTTC
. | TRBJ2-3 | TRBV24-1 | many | CATSGTGTGTDTQYF | TGTGCCACCAGTGGGACGGGCACCGGCACAGATACGCAGTATTTT
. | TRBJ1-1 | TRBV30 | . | CAWSVGLISEAFF | TGTGCCTGGAGTGTCGGGCTCATCTCTGAAGCTTTCTTT
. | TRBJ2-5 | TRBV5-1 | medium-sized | CASSLALGRRETQYF | TGCGCCAGCAGCTTGGCCCTCGGACGACGGGAGACCCAGTACTTC
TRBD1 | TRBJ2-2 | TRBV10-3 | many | CATRQGQAGELFF | TGTGCCACCAGACAGGGGCAGGCCGGGGAGCTGTTTTTT
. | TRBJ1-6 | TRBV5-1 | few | CASSLRDTSYNSPLHF | TGCGCCAGCAGCTTACGGGACACTTCCTATAATTCACCCCTCCACTTT
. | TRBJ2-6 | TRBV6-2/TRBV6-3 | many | CASSLGPDSGANVLTF | TGTGCCAGCAGTCTTGGACCCGACTCTGGGGCCAACGTCCTGACTTTC
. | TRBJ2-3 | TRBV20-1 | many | CSARGWGDTQYF | TGCAGTGCCAGGGGATGGGGGGATACGCAGTATTTT
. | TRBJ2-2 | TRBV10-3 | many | CAILRVDTGELFF | TGTGCCATCTTGAGGGTGGACACCGGGGAGCTGTTTTTT
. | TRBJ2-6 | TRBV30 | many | CAWSRDGGANVLTF | TGTGCCTGGAGTAGGGACGGAGGGGCCAACGTCCTGACTTTC
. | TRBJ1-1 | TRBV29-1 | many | CSVEGDRNTEAFF | TGCAGCGTTGAAGGAGACAGGAACACTGAAGCTTTCTTT
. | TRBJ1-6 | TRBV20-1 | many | CSARADGQGYNSPLHF | TGCAGTGCTAGAGCCGACGGGCAGGGTTATAATTCACCCCTCCACTTT
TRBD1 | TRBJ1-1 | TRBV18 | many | CASSLKTGGALTEAFF | TGTGCCAGCTCACTCAAGACAGGGGGCGCGTTGACTGAAGCTTTCTTT
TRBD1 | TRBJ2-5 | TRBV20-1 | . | CSEGTGPPGETQYF | TGCAGTGAAGGGACAGGTCCTCCGGGGGAGACCCAGTACTTC
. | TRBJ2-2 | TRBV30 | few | CAWSAVDGELFF | TGTGCCTGGAGTGCAGTTGACGGGGAGCTGTTTTTT
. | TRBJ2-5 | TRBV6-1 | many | CASSVGPLQETQYF | TGTGCCAGCAGTGTGGGACCCCTCCAAGAGACCCAGTACTTC
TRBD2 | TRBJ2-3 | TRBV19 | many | CASTGGRYADTQYF | TGTGCCAGTACGGGGGGGCGCTACGCAGATACGCAGTATTTT
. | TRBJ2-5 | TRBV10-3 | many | CAISESARALQETQYF | TGTGCCATCAGTGAGTCGGCGAGGGCCCTACAAGAGACCCAGTACTTC
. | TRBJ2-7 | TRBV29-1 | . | CSVEDLVQGAYEQYF | TGCAGCGTTGAAGATCTTGTTCAGGGAGCCTACGAGCAGTACTTC
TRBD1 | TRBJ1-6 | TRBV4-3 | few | CASSQVPGQTNSPLHF | TGCGCCAGCAGCCAAGTGCCGGGACAGACTAATTCACCCCTCCACTTT
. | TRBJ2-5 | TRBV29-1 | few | CSVEYGDGETQYF | TGCAGCGTTGAATACGGCGATGGAGAGACCCAGTACTTC
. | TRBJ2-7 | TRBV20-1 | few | CSARGGREQYF | TGCAGTGCTAGAGGGGGGCGCGAGCAGTACTTC
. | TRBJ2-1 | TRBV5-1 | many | CASSAHKKPYNEQFF | TGCGCCAGCAGCGCCCACAAGAAACCCTACAATGAGCAGTTCTTC
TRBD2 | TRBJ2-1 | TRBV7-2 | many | CASSSGTSGPYNEQFF | TGTGCCAGCAGTTCCGGGACTAGCGGGCCCTACAATGAGCAGTTCTTC
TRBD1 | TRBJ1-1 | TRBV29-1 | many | CSVPGQGRMNTEAFF | TGCAGCGTCCCCGGACAGGGTCGGATGAACACTGAAGCTTTCTTT
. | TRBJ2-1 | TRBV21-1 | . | CASSQAEGTGEMFEQFF | TGTGCCAGCAGCCAGGCTGAGGGGACAGGGGAAATGTTTGAGCAGTTCTTC
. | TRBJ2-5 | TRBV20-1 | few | CSAFLSGQETQYF | TGCAGTGCTTTCCTGTCTGGCCAAGAGACCCAGTACTTC